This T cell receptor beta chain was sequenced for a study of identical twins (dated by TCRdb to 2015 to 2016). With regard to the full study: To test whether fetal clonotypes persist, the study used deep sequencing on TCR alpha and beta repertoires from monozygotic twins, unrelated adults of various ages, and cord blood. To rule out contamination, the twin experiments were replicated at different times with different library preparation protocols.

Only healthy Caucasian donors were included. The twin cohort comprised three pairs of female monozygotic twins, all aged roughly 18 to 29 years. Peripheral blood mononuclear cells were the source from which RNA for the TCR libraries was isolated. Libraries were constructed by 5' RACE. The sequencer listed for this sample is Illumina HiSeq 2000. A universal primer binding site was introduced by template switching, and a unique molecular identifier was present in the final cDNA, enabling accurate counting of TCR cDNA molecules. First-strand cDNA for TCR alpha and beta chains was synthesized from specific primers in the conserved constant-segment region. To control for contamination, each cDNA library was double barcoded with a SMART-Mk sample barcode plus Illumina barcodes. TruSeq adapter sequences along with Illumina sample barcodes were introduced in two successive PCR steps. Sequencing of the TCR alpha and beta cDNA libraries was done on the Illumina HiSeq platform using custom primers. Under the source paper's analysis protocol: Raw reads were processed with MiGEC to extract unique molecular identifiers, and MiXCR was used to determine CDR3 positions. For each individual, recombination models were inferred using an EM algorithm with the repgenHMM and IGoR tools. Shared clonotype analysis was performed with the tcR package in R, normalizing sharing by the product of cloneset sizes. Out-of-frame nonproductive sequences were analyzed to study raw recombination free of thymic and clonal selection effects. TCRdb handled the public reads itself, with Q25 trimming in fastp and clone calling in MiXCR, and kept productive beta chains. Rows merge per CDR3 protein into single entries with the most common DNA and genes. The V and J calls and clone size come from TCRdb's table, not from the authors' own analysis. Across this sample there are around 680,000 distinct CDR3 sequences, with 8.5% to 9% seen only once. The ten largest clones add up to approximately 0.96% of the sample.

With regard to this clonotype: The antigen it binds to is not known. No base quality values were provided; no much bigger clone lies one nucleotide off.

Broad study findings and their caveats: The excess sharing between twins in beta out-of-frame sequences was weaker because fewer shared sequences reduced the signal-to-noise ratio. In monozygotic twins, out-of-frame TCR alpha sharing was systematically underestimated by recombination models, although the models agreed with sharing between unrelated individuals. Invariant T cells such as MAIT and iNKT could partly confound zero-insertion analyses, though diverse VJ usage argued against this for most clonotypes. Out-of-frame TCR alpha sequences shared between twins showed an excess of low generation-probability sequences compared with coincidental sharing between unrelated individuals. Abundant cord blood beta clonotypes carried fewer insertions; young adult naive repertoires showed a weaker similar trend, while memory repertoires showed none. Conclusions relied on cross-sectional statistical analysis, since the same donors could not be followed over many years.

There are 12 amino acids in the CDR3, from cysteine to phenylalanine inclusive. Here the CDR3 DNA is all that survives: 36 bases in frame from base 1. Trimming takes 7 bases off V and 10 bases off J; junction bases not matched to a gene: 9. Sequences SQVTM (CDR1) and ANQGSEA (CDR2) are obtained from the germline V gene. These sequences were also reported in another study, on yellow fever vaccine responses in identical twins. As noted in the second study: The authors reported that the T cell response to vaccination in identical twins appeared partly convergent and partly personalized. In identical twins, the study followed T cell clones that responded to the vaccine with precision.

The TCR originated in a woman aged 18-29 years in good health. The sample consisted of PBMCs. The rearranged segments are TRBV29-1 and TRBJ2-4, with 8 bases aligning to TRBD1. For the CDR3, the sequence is CSAPGQDSIQYF. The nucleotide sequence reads TGCAGCGCCCCGGGACAGGATTCAATTCAGTACTTC.